What follows are 27 T cell receptor beta chains derived from one specimen sequenced in a study of blood T cell repertoires in COVID-19. Assay: immunoSEQ multiplex PCR; the TCRdb copy retains only in-frame clones and omits some. The repertoire has more than 80,000 clones, 75% to 90% of them found once; the top ten carry around 1.5%. What was sequenced was peripheral blood. All receptors come from a human donor with active COVID-19. The donor label of this sample is uncertain.

This chain connects TRBV19 to TRBJ1-2; 7 nucleotides agree with TRBD1. This CDR3 is built from 12 residues. The ends lost 6 bases at V and 8 bases at J; junction bases unmatched: 6. CDR1 is LNHDA, CDR2 SQIVND, per germline (reference sequence). The chain's CDR3 is CASRRTGRGYTF. CDR3 nucleotide sequence: TGTGCCAGTAGGAGGACAGGAAGGGGCTACACCTTC.

This chain links TRBV11-2 with TRBJ2-1, with 15 bases identical to TRBD2. CDR3 length: 18 residues. V shed 0 bases and J 6 bases; nucleotides not matched to a gene: 6. The V gene's germline CDR1 is SGHAT and CDR2 FQNNGV. For the CDR3, the DNA is TGTGCCAGCAGCTTAGATGCCCGGACTAGCGGGGGGGCCAATGAGCAGTTCTTC. It is translated as CASSLDARTSGGANEQFF.

V is TRBV7-8 and J is TRBJ1-5; a possible D gene is TRBD1 (5 bases). Trimming shortened V by 5 bases and J by 3 bases, and 11 bases separated the two germline ends. The V gene's germline CDR1 is SGHVS and CDR2 FQNEAQ. The CDR3 has 14 amino acids. The CDR3, as DNA: TGTGCCAGCAGCCCCCAGGGTCCCAATCAGCCCCAGCATTTT. This gives the protein CASSPQGPNQPQHF.

The chain links TRBV5-1 to TRBJ1-1; possible D gene TRBD1, 5 bases. The CDR3 has 15 amino acids. The germline CDR1 and CDR2 sequences are SGHRS and YFSETQ. V was cut by 0 bases and J by 6 bases, with 15 bases left in between. The CDR3 is CASSLAVRGTSEAFF. DNA of the CDR3: TGCGCCAGCAGCTTGGCGGTTAGGGGAACATCTGAAGCTTTCTTT.

The V call is TRBV7-6, the J call TRBJ2-7, with 9 bases lining up with TRBD1. The CDR3 contains 14 residues. V was clipped by 3 bases and J by 2 bases; unmatched bases: 2. Germline-derived CDR1 and CDR2 are SGHVS and FNYEAQ. CDR3 protein: CASSFGTGPYEQYF. The CDR3 DNA is TGTGCCAGCAGCTTTGGGACAGGGCCCTACGAGCAGTACTTC.

The chain uses TRBV30 and TRBJ1-5; D perhaps matches TRBD1 (5 bases). Germline V CDR1 and CDR2: GTSNPN, SVGIG (reference sequence). Trimming removed 1 base at V and 5 bases at J, with 9 bases between. The CDR3 spans 13 residues. In nucleotides, the CDR3 is TGTGCCTGGAGTGCAAACAGGTATCAGCCCCAGCATTTT. Protein: CAWSANRYQPQHF.

DNA for the CDR3: TGTGCCAGCAGCCAGGGGCTTAATTCACCCCTCCACTTT. Translation: CASSQGLNSPLHF. The rearrangement links TRBV3-1 (or the pseudogene TRBV3-2) to TRBJ1-6; the D gene is possibly TRBD1 (5 bases). CDR3 size: 13 residues. The germline V gene has CDR1 LGHDT and CDR2 YNNKEL (reference sequence). V gave up 3 bases and J gave up 6 bases, with 6 bases separating them.

The V and J genes are TRBV28 and TRBJ1-4, with 8 bases that match TRBD1. Looked up from germline, CDR1 is MDHEN and CDR2 is SYDVKM. This CDR3 comprises 16 residues. V was pared by 3 bases and J by 3 bases, with 6 bases of the junction left unmatched. For the CDR3, the DNA is TGTGCCAGCAGTTTGCTGACAGGGGAAGCTAATGAAAAACTGTTTTTT. Amino acid sequence: CASSLLTGEANEKLFF. Full variable domain (rest looked up from reference TRBV28 and TRBJ1-4): DVKVTQSSRYLVKRTGEKVFLECVQDMDHENMFWYRQDPGLGLRLIYFSYDVKMKEKGDIPEGYSVSREKKERFSLILESASTNQTSMYLCASSLLTGEANEKLFFGSGTQLSVL.

This clone was seen a handful of times. V and J are TRBV12-3 or TRBV12-4 and TRBJ1-6; no definite D call. The V end was cut by 4 bases, the J end by 6 bases, with 7 bases between. The CDR3 consists of 13 residues. CDR3 loop: CASSSGVNSPLHF. CDR3 sequence (DNA): TGTGCCAGCAGTTCCGGGGTTAATTCACCCCTCCACTTT.

This chain links TRBV27 with TRBJ1-1; D is undetermined. CDR3 length: 16 residues. Per the germline V gene, CDR1 is MNHEY and CDR2 is SMNVEV (reference sequence). Trimming left V 5 bases short and J 1 base short, with 17 bases between. The CDR3 here is CASSPTRGVSNTEAFF. In DNA, the CDR3 is TGTGCCAGCAGTCCAACCCGAGGAGTTTCGAACACTGAAGCTTTCTTT.

The V gene is TRBV10-1, the J gene TRBJ2-1; a weak D match, TRBD1 (6 bases). Per the germline V gene, CDR1 is WNHNN and CDR2 is SYGVQD (reference sequence). V shed 8 bases and J shed 7 bases, with 12 bases lying between them. The CDR3 runs to 12 residues. As DNA, the CDR3 is TGCGCCAGCGGATCAGGGGTGAATGAGCAGTTCTTC. Translation gives CASGSGVNEQFF.

The chain is built from TRBV20-1 and TRBJ1-2, with 7 bases matching TRBD1. The CDR3 has 14 residues. Germline V CDR1 and CDR2: DFQATT, SNEGSKA (reference sequence). V lost 3 bases to trimming and J lost 4 bases; unmatched junction nucleotides: 8. CDR3 sequence reads: CSASHPGQSYGYTF. The CDR3 region has the DNA TGCAGTGCTAGTCATCCGGGACAGAGCTATGGCTACACCTTC.

The rearrangement links TRBV6-5 to TRBJ2-5; a possible D gene is TRBD1 (5 bases). The germline V gene encodes CDR1 MNHEY and CDR2 SVGAGI. Trimming took off 6 bases at V and 5 bases at J, with 13 bases between the two ends. The CDR3 is made up of 13 amino acids. CDR3 protein: CASRFQGRETQYF. CDR3 coding DNA: TGTGCCAGCAGGTTTCAGGGTCGGGAGACCCAGTACTTC.

The V and J genes are TRBV4-3 and TRBJ2-1; 11 nucleotides align to TRBD1. The CDR3 runs 15 residues. In germline, CDR1 is LGHNA, CDR2 YSLEER. V was clipped by 4 bases and J by 8 bases; unmatched bases: 7. The CDR3 region has the DNA TGCGCCAGCAGCCTCGGGACAGGGGGTTTCGATGAGCAGTTCTTC. This sequence encodes CASSLGTGGFDEQFF.

The chain is built from TRBV4-1 and TRBJ1-4, with no clear D. Per the germline V gene, CDR1 is MGHRA and CDR2 is YSYEKL. The germline V and J ends were trimmed by 0 bases and 3 bases, with 11 bases remaining between them. The CDR3 has 16 residues. CDR3 in DNA: TGCGCCAGCAGCCAAGATTATAGGCAGGCTAATGAAAAACTGTTTTTT. This translates into CASSQDYRQANEKLFF.

This chain uses TRBV7-2 with TRBJ1-1, with a tentative D call TRBD1 (5 bases). This CDR3 is built from 14 residues. V was cut by 7 bases and J by 1 base, with 13 bases left in between. Looked up from germline, CDR1 is SGHTA and CDR2 is FQGNSA. CDR3 nucleotides: TGTGCCAGCACCCAACACAGGACGAACACTGAAGCTTTCTTT. This codes for CASTQHRTNTEAFF.

The CDR3 here is CASSVNRVFGNTGELFF. DNA of the CDR3: TGTGCCAGCAGCGTTAACAGGGTTTTCGGGAACACCGGGGAGCTGTTTTTT. V and J are TRBV9 and TRBJ2-2, with D perhaps matching TRBD1 (6 bases). The V and J ends lost 2 bases and 1 base respectively, with 15 bases between them. The CDR3 runs to 17 residues. In germline, CDR1 is SGDLS, CDR2 YYNGEE.

The V gene is TRBV3-1 (or the pseudogene TRBV3-2), the J gene TRBJ1-1; D is possibly TRBD1 (6 bases). This CDR3 contains 16 residues. V gave up 4 bases and J gave up 4 bases, with 19 bases separating them. Germline lookup yields CDR1 LGHDT and CDR2 YNNKEL (reference sequence). Here the CDR3 DNA reads TGTGCCAGCAGCCTCAAAGGGACATTATCGGGCACTGAAGCTTTCTTT. Protein product: CASSLKGTLSGTEAFF.

This clone was detected only once. In nucleotides, the CDR3 is TGTGCCAGCTCACCGGGAGGCCCTGGGGCCAACGTCCTGACTTTC. Protein sequence: CASSPGGPGANVLTF. The J gene is TRBJ2-6, the V gene TRBV18, with D maybe TRBD2 (6 bases). The ends were cut back, 3 bases at V and 2 bases at J, with 8 bases in the middle. The CDR3 consists of 15 residues. Germline loops: CDR1 KGHSH, CDR2 LQKENI.

In the case of this clone: One junction end disagrees with the germline gene, perhaps due to a read error. The chain is built from TRBV6-5 and TRBJ1-2; the match to TRBD1 covers 8 bases. The germline CDR1 and CDR2 sequences are MNHEY and SVGAGI. The length of the CDR3 is 13 residues. The CDR3 nucleotides read TGTGCCAGCAGTGACTCAGGGGGCAGTGGCTACACCTTC. Translating gives CASSDSGGSGYTF.

The V and J genes are TRBV18 and TRBJ1-4; D perhaps matches TRBD1 (5 bases). Germline V gene sequence: CDR1 KGHSH, CDR2 LQKENI. This CDR3 has 17 residues. Trimming removed 3 bases at V and 0 bases at J, with 14 bases between. For the CDR3, the DNA is TGTGCCAGCTCACCTGTAGGGACTGCTCCAACTAATGAAAAACTGTTTTTT. This sequence encodes CASSPVGTAPTNEKLFF.

V is TRBV4-2 and J is TRBJ2-5, with 9 bases matching TRBD2. V lost 3 bases and J lost 1; bases outside the gene matches: 6. The CDR3 runs to 16 residues. Germline V gene lookup returns CDR1 LGHNA and CDR2 YNFKEQ. CDR3 sequence: CASSQGIAGAQETQYF. The CDR3 nucleotides read TGTGCCAGCAGCCAGGGAATAGCGGGGGCCCAAGAGACCCAGTACTTC.

The chain recombines TRBV6-6 with TRBJ1-5; a weak D match, TRBD1 (5 bases). The V gene lost 6 bases and the J gene lost 4 bases, with 13 bases spanning the gap. In germline, CDR1 is MNHNY, CDR2 SVGAGI (reference sequence). The CDR3 runs 14 residues. The chain's CDR3 is CASRGQGANQPQHF. The CDR3 nucleotides are TGTGCCAGCAGGGGCCAGGGCGCAAATCAGCCCCAGCATTTT.

The chain couples TRBV5-8 to TRBJ1-5; the match to TRBD1 covers 7 bases. Germline CDR1 reads SGHTS; CDR2 reads YDEGEE. This CDR3 is built from 17 residues. V gave up 4 bases and J gave up 0 bases; unmatched junction bases: 10. CDR3 amino acids: CASSHLPTGRSNQPQHF. CDR3 nucleotides: TGTGCCAGCAGCCACCTCCCGACAGGGCGTAGCAATCAGCCCCAGCATTTT.

The J gene is TRBJ2-7, the V gene TRBV19; 8 bases match TRBD1. The germline CDR1 and CDR2 sequences are LNHDA and SQIVND (reference sequence). CDR3 length equals 16 residues. Losses at the gene ends were 0 bases for V and 4 bases for J; bases not matched to a gene: 8. CDR3 sequence (DNA): TGTGCCAGTAGTATAGATTCAGGGGGCTTACCATACGAGCAGTACTTC. The encoded protein is CASSIDSGGLPYEQYF.

The rearrangement links TRBV9 to TRBJ2-2, with D possibly matching TRBD2 (6 bases). V shed 5 bases and J shed 6 bases, with 20 bases lying between them. Germline CDR1 SGDLS, CDR2 YYNGEE. The CDR3 spans 16 residues. CDR3 nucleotides: TGTGCCAGCAGTCTTGGCTTGGTTTCGGGGGCCGGGGAGCTGTTTTTT. Residues: CASSLGLVSGAGELFF.

The CDR3 region is CASSVALAKTYNEQFF. The CDR3 DNA reads TGTGCCAGCAGCGTAGCTCTAGCGAAAACCTACAATGAGCAGTTCTTC. The chain employs TRBV9 and TRBJ2-1, with D maybe TRBD2 (6 bases). The CDR3 covers 16 residues. V lost 0 bases and J lost 2, with 12 bases in between. Germline V CDR1 and CDR2: SGDLS, YYNGEE.